The 24 T cell receptor beta chains reported below all come from one sample, sequenced in a study of neurological immune-mediated disorders. TCRdb analysed the 5' RACE reads with MiXCR anew, one entry per CDR3 protein. The repertoire holds around 64,000 distinct CDR3 sequences, with about 3% as singletons. Sequencing was done on a sample of PBMCs. Receptor source: a woman aged 50 to 60 with multiple sclerosis.

Ten or more counts support this clonotype. The chain carries TRBV5-1 and TRBJ2-5, with D possibly being TRBD1 (5 bases). Germline-derived CDR1 and CDR2 are SGHRS and YFSETQ. The CDR3 length is 15 residues. The V end lost 0 bases, the J end lost 1 base, and 10 bases lay between the germline ends. The CDR3 is CASSLGTGSQETQYF. The CDR3 DNA sequence: TGCGCCAGCAGCTTGGGTACAGGCTCCCAAGAGACCCAGTACTTC.

Many counts were recorded for this clonotype. The rearrangement joins TRBV28 to TRBJ2-5, with 8 bases fitting TRBD2. CDR1 and CDR2 from the germline V gene are MDHEN and SYDVKM. The CDR3 totals 15 residues. The V gene end was trimmed by 6 bases and the J gene end by 0 bases; junction bases not matched to a gene: 6. The CDR3 nucleotides are TGTGCCAGCAGGCTTAGCGGGGCCCACCAAGAGACCCAGTACTTC. Protein product: CASRLSGAHQETQYF.

By sample share, this clonotype is medium-sized. The chain combines TRBV20-1 with TRBJ2-1; 8 nucleotides line up with TRBD2. The CDR3 is 14 residues long. The V and J ends lost 3 bases and 7 bases, in that order; junction bases with no gene match: 8. CDR1 is DFQATT and CDR2 is SNEGSKA in the germline V gene (reference sequence). CDR3 residues: CSASSGLEVNEQFF. CDR3 coding DNA: TGCAGTGCTAGCTCGGGACTAGAGGTGAATGAGCAGTTCTTC.

This clonotype was recorded many times. The chain is built from TRBV7-2 and TRBJ1-1; no clear D. This CDR3 region has 12 residues. V was clipped by 5 bases and J by 11 bases, with 15 bases between them. The germline CDR1 and CDR2 sequences are SGHTA and FQGNSA. Here the CDR3 reads CASSPHSKMAFF. CDR3 DNA sequence: TGTGCCAGCAGCCCCCACAGTAAGATGGCTTTCTTT.

This clonotype has ten or more counts. CDR3 sequence (DNA): TGCGCCAGCAGCACCCAGGGTACCCAAGAGACCCAGTACTTC. Translating it yields CASSTQGTQETQYF. The rearrangement joins TRBV5-1 to TRBJ2-5, with D possibly being TRBD1 (5 bases). V lost 4 bases, J lost 1 base, and 11 bases lay in between. The germline V gene encodes CDR1 SGHRS and CDR2 YFSETQ. The CDR3 contains 14 residues.

This clonotype was recorded many times. This chain uses TRBV11-2 with TRBJ1-3; D possibly corresponds to TRBD1 (5 bases). The V end was cut by 4 bases, the J end by 14 bases, with 15 bases between. This CDR3 has 12 residues. Germline V lookup: CDR1 SGHAT, CDR2 FQNNGV. The CDR3 nucleotides read TGTGCCAGCAGCTCAAACGGGGGAGGTGTATATTTT. Protein product: CASSSNGGGVYF.

This clonotype was observed at least ten times. The V and J genes are TRBV4-3 and TRBJ1-2; 8 nucleotides line up with TRBD1. After removal of 2 bases from V and 4 bases from J, the junction contained 9 bases not matched to a gene. The CDR3 has 16 residues. Per germline, CDR1 LGHNA and CDR2 YSLEER. In DNA form, the CDR3 reads TGCGCCAGCAGCCAAACAAGGACAGGGCGGCCCTATGGCTACACCTTC. It yields the protein CASSQTRTGRPYGYTF.

There are many counts of this clonotype. The J gene is TRBJ2-5, the V gene TRBV7-9; TRBD2 aligns across 12 bases. CDR3 size: 14 residues. CDR1 SEHNR and CDR2 FQNEAQ come from the germline V gene (reference sequence). J gave up 3 bases and V 5 bases, and 1 base lay outside the gene matches. This CDR3 is CASSRLAGEETQYF. CDR3 DNA: TGTGCCAGCAGCAGACTAGCGGGAGAAGAGACCCAGTACTTC.

This chain joins TRBV6-4 and TRBJ2-1; 8 bases map to TRBD2. Germline CDR1 is MRHNA and CDR2 is SNTAGT. CDR3 length: 14 amino acids. The junction had 8 bases not matched to a gene; V was cut back by 5 bases and J by 8 bases. The CDR3 coding sequence is TGTGCCAGCAGTCCGGGGGGGACCTCCGATGAGCAGTTCTTC. This codes for CASSPGGTSDEQFF.

This clonotype came up many times. The chain joins TRBV20-1 to TRBJ2-3, with no clear D. From germline, CDR1 is DFQATT and CDR2 SNEGSKA (reference sequence). The CDR3 covers 13 residues. V was clipped by 3 bases and J by 2 bases, with 9 bases between them. The CDR3 here is CSARAQPTDTQYF. The CDR3 DNA reads as TGCAGTGCTAGGGCACAGCCCACAGATACGCAGTATTTT.

This clonotype has a count of ten or more. The genes are TRBV4-3 and TRBJ1-4, with no clear D. Trimming left V 1 base short and J 7 bases short, with 7 bases between. The CDR3 consists of 13 residues. Germline-derived CDR1 and CDR2 are LGHNA and YSLEER. CDR3 nucleotide sequence: TGCGCCAGCAGCCAAGGCACCCTTGAAAAACTGTTTTTT. Translating it yields CASSQGTLEKLFF.

Ten or more counts support this clonotype. The CDR3 reads CASSLEGGYSPLHF. CDR3 DNA: TGTGCCAGCAGCTTAGAGGGGGGCTATTCACCCCTCCACTTT. The chain joins TRBV11-2 to TRBJ1-6; tentatively, D is TRBD1 (6 bases). Germline V lookup: CDR1 SGHAT, CDR2 FQNNGV. V lost 0 bases and J lost 8, with 8 bases in between. The CDR3 extends over 14 amino acids.

This clonotype showed up just a few times. J is TRBJ1-2 and V is TRBV18, with a tentative D call TRBD1 (5 bases). This CDR3 has 13 amino acids. Germline V gene sequence: CDR1 KGHSH, CDR2 LQKENI. V lost 6 bases and J 2 bases, leaving 10 bases between the germline ends. Here the CDR3 reads CASSRDRNYGYTF. CDR3 sequence (DNA): TGTGCCAGCTCTCGCGACAGAAACTATGGCTACACCTTC.

This clonotype has a handful of counts. A read error may be the cause here, since a much bigger clone is one base away. This chain connects TRBV20-1 to TRBJ2-3; D remains unclear. Germline CDR1 is DFQATT and CDR2 is SNEGSKA (reference sequence). The CDR3 covers 12 residues. The chain's CDR3 is CSDRTESDTQYF. CDR3 sequence (DNA): TGCAGTGATAGAACAGAGTCTGATACGCAGTATTTT.

This clonotype was counted ten times or more. The V gene is TRBV18, the J gene TRBJ2-2, with D hard to call. With 2 bases removed from V and 6 bases from J, the gap between germline ends came to 7 bases. This CDR3 spans 13 amino acids. The germline gives CDR1 KGHSH, CDR2 LQKENI. The CDR3 DNA reads TGTGCCAGCTCACCAAGGCGCGCCGGGGAGCTGTTTTTT. It is translated as CASSPRRAGELFF. Looking up the rest from reference TRBV18 and TRBJ2-2 gives the full variable domain: NAGVMQNPRHLVRRRGQEARLRCSPMKGHSHVYWYRQLPEEGLKFMVYLQKENIIDESGMPKERFSAEFPKEGPSILRIQQVVRGDSAAYFCASSPRRAGELFFGEGSRLTVL.

This clonotype was recorded at least ten times. This chain links TRBV7-9 with TRBJ2-1; 8 bases match TRBD1. Germline V CDR1 and CDR2: SEHNR, FQNEAQ (reference sequence). Germline trimming cut 1 base from V and 12 bases from J; bases unmatched to any gene: 5. The CDR3 runs 13 residues. CDR3 DNA sequence: TGTGCCAGCAGCTTAGGACAGGGGTTCGGGCAGTTCTTC. This translates into CASSLGQGFGQFF.

This clonotype occurred many times. The chain recombines TRBV12-3 or TRBV12-4 with TRBJ2-1; 10 nucleotides agree with TRBD1. V was pared by 3 bases and J by 4 bases, with 3 bases of the junction left unmatched. The CDR3 consists of 15 residues. The CDR3 spells CASSLTGQGYNEQFF. The CDR3 bases are TGTGCCAGCAGTTTGACGGGACAGGGGTACAATGAGCAGTTCTTC.

Many counts were recorded for this clonotype. The genes are TRBV24-1 and TRBJ2-5, with TRBD1 matching 7 bases. Germline V lookup: CDR1 KGHDR, CDR2 SFDVKD. V trimming: 10 bases; J trimming: 1 base; junction bases outside the gene matches: 11. The CDR3 is 15 residues long. The CDR3 nucleotides read TGTGCCACAAAAGGGACAGACGGGCTCCAAGAGACCCAGTACTTC. Translating gives CATKGTDGLQETQYF.

This clonotype has ten or more counts. The V and J genes are TRBV20-1 and TRBJ2-7; D not certain. V was cut by 3 bases and J by 5 bases, with 8 bases left in between. This CDR3 contains 11 residues. CDR1 and CDR2 from the germline V gene are DFQATT and SNEGSKA (reference sequence). The CDR3 nucleotides are TGCAGTGCTAGGTCCCCCCACGAGCAGTACTTC. Its protein is CSARSPHEQYF.

At least ten counts were recorded for this clonotype. The genes are TRBV28 and TRBJ2-4; maybe TRBD2 (5 bases). The CDR3 is 12 amino acids. CDR1 is MDHEN, CDR2 SYDVKM, per germline. V dropped 10 bases and J dropped 4 bases, with 11 bases sitting between them. The CDR3: CATQEDKNIQYF. The CDR3 nucleotides read TGTGCCACTCAGGAGGATAAAAACATTCAGTACTTC. Based on the CDR3 plus reference TRBV28 and TRBJ2-4, the full variable domain is DVKVTQSSRYLVKRTGEKVFLECVQDMDHENMFWYRQDPGLGLRLIYFSYDVKMKEKGDIPEGYSVSREKKERFSLILESASTNQTSMYLCATQEDKNIQYFGAGTRLSVL.

This chain links TRBV20-1 with TRBJ2-7; a possible D gene is TRBD2 (6 bases). Trimming took 0 bases from V and 5 from J, leaving 23 bases between them. Germline V gene lookup returns CDR1 DFQATT and CDR2 SNEGSKA (reference sequence). The CDR3 covers 17 residues. CDR3 in amino acids: CSAREVNSFPGEDEQYF. The CDR3 region has the DNA TGCAGTGCTAGAGAGGTAAACAGTTTTCCCGGGGAGGACGAGCAGTACTTC.

There are many counts of this clonotype. The J gene is TRBJ2-1, the V gene TRBV11-2, with D hard to call. V was pared by 5 bases and J by 8 bases, with 13 bases between. This CDR3 spans 13 amino acids. CDR1 and CDR2 from the germline V gene are SGHAT and FQNNGV. This CDR3 is CASSTRTGDEQFF. The CDR3 DNA follows: TGTGCCAGCAGCACGCGGACGGGCGATGAGCAGTTCTTC.

This clonotype was seen at least ten times. The chain uses TRBV20-1 and TRBJ1-4, with a weak D call TRBD1 (6 bases). CDR1 DFQATT and CDR2 SNEGSKA come from the germline V gene (reference sequence). Trimming stripped 0 bases from V and 7 bases from J, with 12 bases between. The CDR3 spans 14 residues. The CDR3 DNA follows: TGCAGTGCTAGAGATGGAGGGGGGGGTGAAAAACTGTTTTTT. Its protein is CSARDGGGGEKLFF.

This clonotype showed up many times. The rearrangement links TRBV3-1 to TRBJ1-1; TRBD1 matches at 8 bases. The CDR3 runs to 14 residues. Per germline, CDR1 LGHDT and CDR2 YNNKEL (reference sequence). The trim removed 8 bases at V and 4 bases at J, leaving 9 bases unmatched. This chain's CDR3 is CASSNRGRVTEAFF. The DNA of the CDR3 is TGTGCCAGCTCAAACAGGGGGAGGGTCACTGAAGCTTTCTTT. The variable domain in full, with the rest retrieved from reference TRBV3-1 and TRBJ1-1, is DTAVSQTPKYLVTQMGNDKSIKCEQNLGHDTMYWYKQDSKKFLKIMFSYNNKELIINETVPNRFSPKSPDKAHLNLHINSLELGDSAVYFCASSNRGRVTEAFFGQGTRLTVV.